The 22 T cell receptor beta chains below come from one sample, sequenced in a study of blood T cell repertoires in COVID-19. Repertoires were generated with immunoSEQ multiplex PCR, while TCRdb's copy carries only in-frame clones and drops some. The top ten clones hold around 11% of a sample with some 89,000 clones, 65% to 85% of them seen once. The sample taken for sequencing was peripheral blood. These receptors were collected from a man between 65 and 85 years old with acute or convalescent COVID-19.

This chain uses TRBV12-1 with TRBJ2-7; the D segment call TRBD2 is taken from the table without a DNA check. TRBV12-1 is a recognized pseudogene. The CDR3 covers 16 residues. The CDR3 protein is CASSAHIAGESYEQYV. The CDR3 DNA reads TGTGCCAGCAGCGCCCACATAGCGGGGGAGTCCTACGAGCAGTACGTC.

The gene calls are TRBV27 and TRBJ2-7; 9 bases fit TRBD2. Germline lookup yields CDR1 MNHEY and CDR2 SMNVEV (reference sequence). The CDR3 has 14 amino acids. The J segment lost 1 base and the V segment lost 7 bases, leaving 5 bases of the junction unmatched. The CDR3 loop reads CASKRTSVSYEQYV. The CDR3 DNA reads TGTGCCAGCAAGAGGACTAGCGTTTCCTACGAGCAGTACGTC.

Only a few counts were recorded for this clone. The chain carries TRBV19 and TRBJ1-6, with D tentatively TRBD1 (5 bases). The V gene's germline CDR1 is LNHDA and CDR2 SQIVND (reference sequence). The V end was cut by 5 bases, the J end by 7 bases, with 15 bases between. The CDR3 extends over 15 amino acids. CDR3 region: CASSRNRISNSPLHF. CDR3 bases: TGTGCCAGTAGTCGTAACAGGATTTCGAATTCACCCCTCCACTTT.

The V and J genes are TRBV3-1 (or the pseudogene TRBV3-2) and TRBJ1-6, with TRBD1 matching over 9 bases. The V and J ends lost 5 bases and 9 bases, in that order; junction bases with no gene match: 8. This CDR3 is built from 15 residues. Germline CDR1 reads LGHDT; CDR2 reads YNNKEL (reference sequence). CDR3 DNA sequence: TGTGCCAGCAGCTCCCGGGACAGGGCTTCTTCACCCCTCCACTTT. It is translated as CASSSRDRASSPLHF.

The chain links TRBV5-1 to TRBJ2-3; TRBD1 aligns across 7 bases. This CDR3 region has 14 residues. V lost 6 bases, J lost 4 bases, and 8 bases stayed unmatched. Germline values: CDR1 SGHRS, CDR2 YFSETQ. The CDR3 sequence: CASMRSGGADTQYF. CDR3 DNA: TGCGCCAGCATGCGGTCAGGGGGAGCAGATACGCAGTATTTT. Complete variable domain (other parts from reference TRBV5-1 and TRBJ2-3): KAGVTQTPRYLIKTRGQQVTLSCSPISGHRSVSWYQQTPGQGLQFLFEYFSETQRNKGNFPGRFSGRQFSNSRSEMNVSTLELGDSALYLCASMRSGGADTQYFGPGTRLTVL.

This chain connects TRBV27 to TRBJ1-6; D unclear. Between the trimmed V and J ends, which lost 3 bases and 3 bases, there was a span of 6 bases. The CDR3 is made up of 14 amino acids. In germline, CDR1 is MNHEY, CDR2 SMNVEV (reference sequence). The CDR3 coding sequence is TGTGCCAGCAGTTTCAGTCACTATAATTCACCCCTCCACTTT. Its translation is CASSFSHYNSPLHF.

This clone was seen a handful of times. V usage is TRBV7-9 and J usage is TRBJ1-2; 7 bases map to TRBD1. The CDR3 spans 13 residues. V was clipped by 1 base and J by 8 bases; unmatched bases: 4. Germline V gene data show CDR1 as SEHNR and CDR2 as FQNEAQ (reference sequence). CDR3 residues: CASSLGQGGGYTF. The CDR3 region has the DNA TGTGCCAGCAGCTTAGGACAGGGTGGAGGCTACACCTTC. The variable domain in full, completed from reference TRBV7-9 and TRBJ1-2, reads DTGVSQNPRHKITKRGQNVTFRCDPISEHNRLYWYRQTLGQGPEFLTYFQNEAQLEKSRLLSDRFSAERPKGSFSTLEIQRTEQGDSAMYLCASSLGQGGGYTFGSGTRLTVV.

This clone was counted a few times. This sequence joins TRBV29-1 and TRBJ2-3; 8 nucleotides match TRBD1. The junction had 1 base not matched to a gene; V was cut back by 5 bases and J by 6 bases. This CDR3 has 11 amino acids. CDR1 and CDR2 (germline): SQVTM, ANQGSEA. The CDR3 DNA reads TGCAGCGTTCAGGGGGCTGATACGCAGTATTTT. Amino acid sequence: CSVQGADTQYF.

This rearrangement joins TRBV4-1 to TRBJ2-3, with 9 bases matching TRBD1. This CDR3 has 16 amino acids. V lost 0 bases and J lost 6; bases outside the gene matches: 7. From germline, CDR1 is MGHRA and CDR2 YSYEKL. The CDR3 DNA reads TGCGCCAGCAGCCAAGATGGGACAGGGAGGGGGGATACGCAGTATTTT. Protein product: CASSQDGTGRGDTQYF.

The chain combines TRBV5-8 with TRBJ1-2; D remains unclear. CDR1 is SGHTS and CDR2 is YDEGEE in the germline V gene. There are 13 residues in the CDR3. V lost 3 bases, J lost 1 base, and 7 bases lay in between. The CDR3 region has the DNA TGTGCCAGCAGCTCGACTATTAACTATGGCTACACCTTC. Residues: CASSSTINYGYTF.

The chain employs TRBV2 and TRBJ2-1, with TRBD1 matching 12 bases. Germline V gene data show CDR1 as SNHLY and CDR2 as FYNNEI. The V segment lost 5 bases and the J segment 3 bases; nucleotides outside the gene matches: 5. The CDR3 is made up of 16 amino acids. In DNA form, the CDR3 reads TGTGCCAGCAGTCTTGGGACAGGGGGCCTCTACAATGAGCAGTTCTTC. Its translation is CASSLGTGGLYNEQFF.

This clone has just one count. CDR3 coding DNA: TGCGCCAGCAGCTTGGGGGCTAGCGGCTACGAGCAGTACTTC. Translated: CASSLGASGYEQYF. V usage is TRBV5-1 and J usage is TRBJ2-7; 7 nucleotides line up with TRBD2. Germline V CDR1 and CDR2: SGHRS, YFSETQ. The CDR3 sequence is 14 residues long. Trimming cost V 0 bases and J 3 bases; bases outside gene matches: 3. Based on the CDR3 plus reference TRBV5-1 and TRBJ2-7, the full variable domain is KAGVTQTPRYLIKTRGQQVTLSCSPISGHRSVSWYQQTPGQGLQFLFEYFSETQRNKGNFPGRFSGRQFSNSRSEMNVSTLELGDSALYLCASSLGASGYEQYFGPGTRLTVT.

The CDR3 is CASSASGTGVEKLFF. Here the CDR3 DNA reads TGTGCCAGCAGCGCGTCCGGGACAGGGGTCGAAAAACTGTTTTTT. This chain uses TRBV7-9 with TRBJ1-4; 10 positions agree with TRBD1. The CDR3 spans 15 residues. V lost 5 bases to trimming and J lost 8 bases; unmatched junction nucleotides: 8. Per germline, CDR1 SEHNR and CDR2 FQNEAQ (reference sequence).

This clone has just a few counts. The rearrangement links TRBV5-1 to TRBJ1-1; a weak D match, TRBD1 (6 bases). CDR3 length equals 14 residues. V gave up 4 bases and J gave up 8 bases, with 18 bases separating them. Germline V gives CDR1 SGHRS, CDR2 YFSETQ. The CDR3 sequence: CASSLLGAPREAFF. In DNA form, the CDR3 reads TGCGCCAGCAGCCTCTTGGGGGCCCCCCGAGAAGCTTTCTTT. The full variable domain, completed using reference TRBV5-1 and TRBJ1-1, is KAGVTQTPRYLIKTRGQQVTLSCSPISGHRSVSWYQQTPGQGLQFLFEYFSETQRNKGNFPGRFSGRQFSNSRSEMNVSTLELGDSALYLCASSLLGAPREAFFGQGTRLTVV.

Points on this clone: The same CDR3 arises from other DNA sequences in this sample as well. CDR3: CASSPGGSTDTQYF. CDR3 nucleotide sequence: TGCGCCAGCAGCCCAGGAGGAAGCACAGATACGCAGTATTTT. The gene calls are TRBV5-1 and TRBJ2-3; a weak D match, TRBD2 (5 bases). Per germline, CDR1 SGHRS and CDR2 YFSETQ. This CDR3 region has 14 residues. With 4 bases removed from V and 0 bases from J, the gap between germline ends came to 9 bases.

The CDR3 sequence is CASSPRAGTGELFF. The CDR3 DNA reads TGTGCCAGCAGTCCCCGGGCGGGCACCGGGGAGCTGTTTTTT. The chain links TRBV11-2 to TRBJ2-2; D may be TRBD2 (5 bases). V was trimmed by 6 bases and J by 4 bases, leaving 12 bases between them. CDR1 is SGHAT, CDR2 FQNNGV, per germline. CDR3 length: 14 amino acids. The full variable domain, in which reference TRBV11-2 and TRBJ2-2 provide the parts outside the CDR3, is EAGVAQSPRYKIIEKRQSVAFWCNPISGHATLYWYQQILGQGPKLLIQFQNNGVVDDSQLPKDRFSAERLKGVDSTLKIQPAKLEDSAVYLCASSPRAGTGELFFGEGSRLTVL.

V usage is TRBV19 and J usage is TRBJ2-2; 8 bases are a match to TRBD2. The CDR3 is 17 residues long. Germline CDR1 LNHDA, CDR2 SQIVND (reference sequence). Trimming removed 3 bases from V and 1 base from J; junction bases left unmatched: 7. The DNA of the CDR3 is TGTGCCAGTAGTATGAGGCTGACTAGCGTGAACACCGGGGAGCTGTTTTTT. It yields the protein CASSMRLTSVNTGELFF. The full variable domain, its missing parts supplied by reference TRBV19 and TRBJ2-2, is DGGITQSPKYLFRKEGQNVTLSCEQNLNHDAMYWYRQDPGQGLRLIYYSQIVNDFQKGDIAEGYSVSREKKESFPLTVTSAQKNPTAFYLCASSMRLTSVNTGELFFGEGSRLTVL.

This clone appeared once. The chain couples TRBV2 to TRBJ2-5; unclear D gene. Trimming pared 7 bases from V and 0 bases from J, leaving 12 bases between. The CDR3 totals 14 residues. Germline V gene data show CDR1 as SNHLY and CDR2 as FYNNEI. Here the CDR3 DNA reads TGTGCCAGCAAGCCAGGCCAAAACCAAGAGACCCAGTACTTC. Protein product: CASKPGQNQETQYF. Full variable domain (rest looked up from reference TRBV2 and TRBJ2-5): EPEVTQTPSHQVTQMGQEVILRCVPISNHLYFYWYRQILGQKVEFLVSFYNNEISEKSEIFDDQFSVERPDGSNFTLKIRSTKLEDSAMYFCASKPGQNQETQYFGPGTRLLVL.

V is TRBV27 and J is TRBJ1-2; 11 positions agree with TRBD1. The germline V gene has CDR1 MNHEY and CDR2 SMNVEV (reference sequence). V was pared by 6 bases and J by 7 bases, with 13 bases of the junction left unmatched. The CDR3 is made up of 16 amino acids. This chain's CDR3 is CASRPSDRGRLGGYTF. The CDR3 bases are TGTGCCAGCAGACCATCGGACAGGGGGCGCTTAGGTGGCTACACCTTC.

The gene calls are TRBV19 and TRBJ1-2; a possible D gene is TRBD1 (5 bases). The CDR3 covers 13 residues. Germline V CDR1 and CDR2: LNHDA, SQIVND (reference sequence). The ends were cut back, 3 bases at V and 8 bases at J, with 13 bases in the middle. CDR3 DNA: TGTGCCAGTAGTATGGGGCCTCAGAGGGGCTACACCTTC. Translated, it gives CASSMGPQRGYTF. The entire variable domain, with the rest obtained from reference TRBV19 and TRBJ1-2, is as follows: DGGITQSPKYLFRKEGQNVTLSCEQNLNHDAMYWYRQDPGQGLRLIYYSQIVNDFQKGDIAEGYSVSREKKESFPLTVTSAQKNPTAFYLCASSMGPQRGYTFGSGTRLTVV.

The rearrangement links TRBV7-3 to TRBJ2-1; unclear D gene. V gave up 0 bases and J gave up 0 bases, with 6 bases separating them. Germline V CDR1 and CDR2: SGHTA, FQGTGA. The CDR3 sequence is 15 residues long. The DNA of the CDR3 is TGTGCCAGCAGCTTAACGATTAGCTCCTACAATGAGCAGTTCTTC. Translating it yields CASSLTISSYNEQFF.

This chain joins TRBV2 and TRBJ2-5, with D perhaps matching TRBD2 (7 bases). Germline assignment: CDR1 SNHLY and CDR2 FYNNEI. This CDR3 is 15 amino acids long. V was shortened by 7 bases and J by 2 bases, with 17 bases between the two germline ends. The DNA of the CDR3 is TGTGCCAGCAAGCCGGGCGGGGGCCTACAAGAGACCCAGTACTTC. Protein sequence: CASKPGGGLQETQYF.